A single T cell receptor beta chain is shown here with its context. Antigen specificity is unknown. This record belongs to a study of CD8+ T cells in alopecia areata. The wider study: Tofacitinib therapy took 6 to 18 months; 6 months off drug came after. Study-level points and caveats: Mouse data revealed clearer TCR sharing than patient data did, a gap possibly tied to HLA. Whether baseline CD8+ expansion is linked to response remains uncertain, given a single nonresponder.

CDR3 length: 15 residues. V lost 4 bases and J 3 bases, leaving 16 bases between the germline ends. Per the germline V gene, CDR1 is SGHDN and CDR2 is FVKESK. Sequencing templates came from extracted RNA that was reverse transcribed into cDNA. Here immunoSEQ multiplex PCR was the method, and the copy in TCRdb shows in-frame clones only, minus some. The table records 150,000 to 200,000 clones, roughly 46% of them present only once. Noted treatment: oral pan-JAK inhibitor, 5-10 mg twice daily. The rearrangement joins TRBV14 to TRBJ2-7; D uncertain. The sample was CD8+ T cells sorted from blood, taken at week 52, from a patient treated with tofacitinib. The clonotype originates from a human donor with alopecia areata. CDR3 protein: CASSLVGRADYEQYF. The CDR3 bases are TGTGCCAGCAGCCTCGTCGGCCGGGCAGACTACGAGCAGTACTTC.